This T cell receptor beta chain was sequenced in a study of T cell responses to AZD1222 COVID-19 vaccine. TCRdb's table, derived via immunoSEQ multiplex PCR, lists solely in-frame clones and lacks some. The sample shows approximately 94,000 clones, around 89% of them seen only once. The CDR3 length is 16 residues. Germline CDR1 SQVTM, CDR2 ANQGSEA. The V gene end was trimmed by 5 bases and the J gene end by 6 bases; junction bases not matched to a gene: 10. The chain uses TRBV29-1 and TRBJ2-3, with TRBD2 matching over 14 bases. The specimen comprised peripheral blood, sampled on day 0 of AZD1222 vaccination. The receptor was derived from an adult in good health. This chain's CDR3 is CSVPTGTSGRRDTQYF. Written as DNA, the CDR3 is TGCAGCGTTCCCACTGGGACTAGCGGGAGAAGGGATACGCAGTATTTT.